This TCR beta chain was recorded in a study of blood T cell repertoires in COVID-19. Across the study: The cDNA or gDNA used as material had been derived from T cells, B-cell-depleted T cells, or PBMCs.

Original processing notes: How many nucleated cells were present was estimated from reference gene primer amplification. Assay: immunoSEQ multiplex PCR; the TCRdb copy retains only in-frame clones and omits some. V, J and clone size derive from that table, while D and trimming were established from the DNA sequence. The table shows about 200,000 clones, with more than 75% occurring only once. Germline assignment: CDR1 LGHNA and CDR2 YNFKEQ. This CDR3 region has 18 residues. With V trimmed by 2 bases and J by 0 bases, 10 bases remained unmatched. Source material: PBMCs or T cells enriched from blood (not recorded which). This sequence was found in a man aged 35-49 years with acute COVID-19. The chain recombines TRBV4-2 with TRBJ1-5; 7 positions match TRBD1. CDR3: CASSQTGTVLGSNQPQHF. CDR3 bases: TGTGCCAGCAGCCAAACGGGGACAGTCTTGGGTAGCAATCAGCCCCAGCATTTT.